This T cell receptor (beta chain) was sequenced during a study of T cell repertoires in cytomegalovirus infection. Study in general: CMV infection plus the matching HLA type was flagged by public TCR beta signatures. The study, taken as a whole, reports: Dominant in the ex vivo response were TCR beta clonotypes restricted by HLA-C and specific for CMV. Cumulated frequencies of public TCR beta families served to identify carriers of CMV plus the relevant HLA.

Germline lookup yields CDR1 WSHSY and CDR2 SAAADI. Trimming took off 6 bases at V and 5 bases at J, with 20 bases between the two ends. The CDR3 totals 15 residues. For this clonotype: Its specificity is not known.

One entry per CDR3 protein, called by TCRdb with MiXCR from the reads. Counted here are about 830,000 distinct CDR3 sequences, over 25% occurring once; the ten biggest clones make up roughly 12%. Sequencing was performed on cultured CD8+ T cells from PBMCs, taken from culture after CMV antigen stimulation. This receptor was taken from a human donor in good health (CMV status not recorded). Some clones in this sample may be carry-over from other donors' samples. The gene calls are TRBV10-2 and TRBJ2-7; D perhaps matches TRBD2 (8 bases). CDR3 in amino acids: CASSPGRGQKDEQYF. The CDR3 DNA is TGCGCCAGCAGCCCCGGGAGGGGGCAGAAAGACGAGCAGTACTTC.